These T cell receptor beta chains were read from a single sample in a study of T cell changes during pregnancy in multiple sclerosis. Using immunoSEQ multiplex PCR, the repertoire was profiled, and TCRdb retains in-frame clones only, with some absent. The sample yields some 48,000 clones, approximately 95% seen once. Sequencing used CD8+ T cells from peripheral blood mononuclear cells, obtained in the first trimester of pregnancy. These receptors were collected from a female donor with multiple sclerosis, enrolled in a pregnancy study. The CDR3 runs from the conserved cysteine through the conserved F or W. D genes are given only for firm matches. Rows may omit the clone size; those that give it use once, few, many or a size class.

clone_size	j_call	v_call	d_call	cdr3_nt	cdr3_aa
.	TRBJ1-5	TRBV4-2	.	TGTGCCAGCAGCCTCTCCAAAGGGGGGCCCCAGCATTTT	CASSLSKGGPQHF
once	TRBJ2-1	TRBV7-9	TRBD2	TGTGCCCTCGCGGGGGAACGCGAGCAGTTCTTC	CALAGEREQFF
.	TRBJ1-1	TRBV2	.	TGTGCCAGCAGTGAATGGGGGGTCCTGAACACTGAAGCTTTCTTT	CASSEWGVLNTEAFF
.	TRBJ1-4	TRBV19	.	TGTGCCAGTAGCGCGGGAGTTGAAAAACTGTTTTTT	CASSAGVEKLFF
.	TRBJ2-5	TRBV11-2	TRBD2	TGTGCCAGCAGCTTTCCAAGCGGGAGGAGTGAGACCCAGTACTTC	CASSFPSGRSETQYF
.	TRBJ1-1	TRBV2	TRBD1	TGTGCCAGCAGCTGGGACAGGGGGCTGATGAACACTGAAGCTTTCTTT	CASSWDRGLMNTEAFF
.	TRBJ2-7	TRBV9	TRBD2	TGTGCCAGCAGCCCGGGGACTAGAAGCTCCTACGAGCAGTACTTC	CASSPGTRSSYEQYF
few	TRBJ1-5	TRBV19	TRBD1	TGTGCCAGTAGTATCGGACAGGGAATGTTCAATCAGCCCCAGCATTTT	CASSIGQGMFNQPQHF
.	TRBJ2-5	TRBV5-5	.	TGTGCCAGCAGCTCGGGCCGGGGGGCCCAAGAGACCCAGTACTTC	CASSSGRGAQETQYF
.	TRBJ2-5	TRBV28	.	TGTGCCAGCCAAGCTCCGACATATCTTACAGAGCCCCAGTACTTC	CASQAPTYLTEPQYF
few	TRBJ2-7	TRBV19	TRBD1	TGTGCCAGTAGCTTAAACAGGGGCGTCGCTATCCACGAGCAGTACTTC	CASSLNRGVAIHEQYF
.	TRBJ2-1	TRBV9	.	TGTGCCAGCAGCCAACAGGGTCATGAGCAGTTCTTC	CASSQQGHEQFF
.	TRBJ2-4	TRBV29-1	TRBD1	TGCAGCGGCCGGGACAGGGGTAAAAACATTCAGTACTTC	CSGRDRGKNIQYF
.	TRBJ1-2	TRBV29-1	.	TGCAGCGTTGAAATAGCAAAGCCGGGCTACACCTTC	CSVEIAKPGYTF
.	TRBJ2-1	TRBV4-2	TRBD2	TGTGCCAGCAGCCAAGATCCGGGAGGGTACAATGAGCAGTTCTTC	CASSQDPGGYNEQFF
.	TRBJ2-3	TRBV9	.	TGTGCCAGCAGCGGCCAGGGGCCCGATACGCAGTATTTT	CASSGQGPDTQYF
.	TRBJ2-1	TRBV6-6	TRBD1	TGTGCCAGCAGTTACTCGCTGGACAGGGGATACAATGAGCAGTTCTTC	CASSYSLDRGYNEQFF
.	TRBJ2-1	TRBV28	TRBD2	TGTGCCAGCAGTCCCAGCGGACTAGCGGACGGACTAGGTGAGCAGTTCTTC	CASSPSGLADGLGEQFF